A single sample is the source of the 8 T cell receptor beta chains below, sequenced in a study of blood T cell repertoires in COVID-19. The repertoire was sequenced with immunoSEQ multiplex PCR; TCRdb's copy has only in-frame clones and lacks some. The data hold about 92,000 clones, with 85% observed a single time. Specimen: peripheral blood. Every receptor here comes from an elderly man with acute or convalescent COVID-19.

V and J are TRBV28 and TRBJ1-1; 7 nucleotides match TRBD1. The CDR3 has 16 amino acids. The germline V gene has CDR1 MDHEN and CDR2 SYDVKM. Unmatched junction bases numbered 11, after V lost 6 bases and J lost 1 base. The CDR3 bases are TGTGCCAGCAGATCTCTCCCCCAGGGGGGGAACACTGAAGCTTTCTTT. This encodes CASRSLPQGGNTEAFF.

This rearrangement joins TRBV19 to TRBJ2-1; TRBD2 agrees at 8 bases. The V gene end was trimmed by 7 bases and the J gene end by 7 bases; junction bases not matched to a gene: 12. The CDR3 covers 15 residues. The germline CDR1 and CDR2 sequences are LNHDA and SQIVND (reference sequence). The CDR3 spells CASIRERAGGNEQFF. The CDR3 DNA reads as TGTGCCAGTATTCGAGAACGCGCGGGAGGAAATGAGCAGTTCTTC.

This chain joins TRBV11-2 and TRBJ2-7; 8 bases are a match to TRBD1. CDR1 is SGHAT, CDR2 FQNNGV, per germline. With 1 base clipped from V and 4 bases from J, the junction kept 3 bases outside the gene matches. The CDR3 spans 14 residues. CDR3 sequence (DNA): TGTGCCAGCAGCTTAGGGACAGGGTCTTACGAGCAGTACTTC. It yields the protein CASSLGTGSYEQYF.

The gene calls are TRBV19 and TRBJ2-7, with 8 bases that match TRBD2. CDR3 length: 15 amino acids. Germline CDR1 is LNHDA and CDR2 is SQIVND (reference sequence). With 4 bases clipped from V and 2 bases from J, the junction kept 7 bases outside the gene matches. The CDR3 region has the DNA TGTGCCAGTAGTAGATTCCTAGCGGGTACCTACGAGCAGTACTTC. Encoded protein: CASSRFLAGTYEQYF.

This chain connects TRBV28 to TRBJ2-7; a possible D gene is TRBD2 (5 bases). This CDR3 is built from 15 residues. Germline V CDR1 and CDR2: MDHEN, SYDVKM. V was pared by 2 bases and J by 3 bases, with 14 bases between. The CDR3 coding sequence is TGTGCCAGCAGTTTAAATAGGGAGTTAAGCTACGAGCAGTACTTC. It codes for CASSLNRELSYEQYF.

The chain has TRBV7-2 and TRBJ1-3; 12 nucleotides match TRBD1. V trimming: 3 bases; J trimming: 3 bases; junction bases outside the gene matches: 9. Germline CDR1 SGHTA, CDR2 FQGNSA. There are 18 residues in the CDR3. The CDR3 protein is CASSFLRDRGRFGNTIYF. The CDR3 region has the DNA TGTGCCAGCAGCTTTCTCCGGGACAGGGGGCGCTTTGGAAACACCATATATTTT.

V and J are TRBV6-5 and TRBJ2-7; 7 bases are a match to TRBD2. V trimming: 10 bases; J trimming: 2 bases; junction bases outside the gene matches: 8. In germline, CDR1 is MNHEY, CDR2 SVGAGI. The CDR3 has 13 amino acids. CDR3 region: CATGASGPYEQYF. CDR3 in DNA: TGTGCCACTGGGGCTAGCGGACCCTACGAGCAGTACTTC.

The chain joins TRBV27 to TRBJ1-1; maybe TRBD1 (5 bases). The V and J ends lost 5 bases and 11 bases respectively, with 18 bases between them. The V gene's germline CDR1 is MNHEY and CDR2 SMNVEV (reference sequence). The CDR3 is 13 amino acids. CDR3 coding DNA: TGTGCCAGCAGTGTGGACATTAATTCGGAGGCTTTCTTT. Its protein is CASSVDINSEAFF.